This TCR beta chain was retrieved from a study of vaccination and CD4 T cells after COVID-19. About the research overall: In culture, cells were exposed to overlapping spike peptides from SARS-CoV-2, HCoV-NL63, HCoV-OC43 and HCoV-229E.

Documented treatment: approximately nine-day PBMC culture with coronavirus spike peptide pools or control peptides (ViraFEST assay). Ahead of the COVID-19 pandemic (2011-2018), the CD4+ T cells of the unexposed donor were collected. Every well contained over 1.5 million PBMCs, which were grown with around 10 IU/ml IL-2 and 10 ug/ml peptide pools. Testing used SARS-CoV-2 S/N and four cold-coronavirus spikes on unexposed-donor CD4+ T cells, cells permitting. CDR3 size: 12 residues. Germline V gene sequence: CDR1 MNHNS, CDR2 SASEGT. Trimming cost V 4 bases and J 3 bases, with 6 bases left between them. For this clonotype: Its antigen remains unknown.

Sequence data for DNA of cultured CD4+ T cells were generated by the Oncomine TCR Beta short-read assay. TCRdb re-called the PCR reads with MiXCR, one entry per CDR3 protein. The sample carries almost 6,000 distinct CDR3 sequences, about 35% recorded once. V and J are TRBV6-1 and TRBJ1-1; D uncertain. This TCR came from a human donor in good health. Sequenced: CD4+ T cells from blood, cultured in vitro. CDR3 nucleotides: TGTGCCAGCAGTGGGCCGTACACTGAAGCTTTCTTT. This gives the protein CASSGPYTEAFF.